This T cell receptor beta chain emerged from a study of beta chain features in type 1 diabetes. Study-level information: The number of sorted cells examined across all samples was around 98 million. Whole-study findings and limits: Any PCR bias toward short templates would affect both groups alike. Type 1 diabetes patients had TCRB CDR3s that were shorter (moderately but significantly so) in all four CD4+ subsets.

This clone has a handful of counts. What it binds is not known. The whole isolated RNA underwent reverse transcription, so sequencing captured expressed TCRB transcripts. Each sample of naive, central memory or regulatory T cells had, on average, about 3.5 million reads. The protocol was immunoSEQ multiplex PCR, while the TCRdb copy is restricted to in-frame clones and leaves out a portion. This table holds around 710,000 clones, around 12% found once. The V end lost 2 bases, the J end lost 4 bases, and 13 bases lay between the germline ends. The CDR3 consists of 15 residues. Germline CDR1 SEHNR, CDR2 FQNEAQ (reference sequence).

Sequenced input: naive CD4+ T cells from blood. The chain links TRBV7-9 to TRBJ2-3; TRBD2 is a possible D gene (6 bases). The receptor's source is a man between 25 and 39 years old with type 1 diabetes. The CDR3 region is CASSLSAGRSDTQYF. CDR3 DNA: TGTGCCAGCAGCTTATCGGCAGGGAGGTCAGATACGCAGTATTTT.